The 23 T cell receptor beta chains in this list originate from one sample, sequenced in a study of OX40 agonist ivuxolimab in advanced cancers. Only in-frame clones appear in the TCRdb table, and some are missing; sequencing was by immunoSEQ multiplex PCR. The sample yields approximately 74,000 clones, roughly four fifths seen once. The source was CD4+ or CD8+ T cells sorted from blood, collected in a trial of the OX40 agonist ivuxolimab. The receptors come from an adult with an advanced solid tumor such as melanoma, head and neck, liver or kidney cancer.

This chain connects TRBV19 to TRBJ2-2, with D perhaps being TRBD1 or TRBD2 (5 bases each). CDR1 LNHDA and CDR2 SQIVND come from the germline V gene (reference sequence). Between the trimmed V and J ends, which lost 6 bases and 5 bases, there was a span of 10 bases. The CDR3 has 13 residues. The CDR3 loop reads CASRGRLTGELFF. DNA for the CDR3: TGTGCCAGTAGGGGACGCCTGACCGGGGAGCTGTTTTTT.

This chain joins TRBV6-1 and TRBJ2-4; D possibly matches TRBD1 or TRBD2 (5 bases each). Trimming removed 6 bases at V and 7 bases at J, with 16 bases between. Looked up from germline, CDR1 is MNHNS and CDR2 is SASEGT. The CDR3 spans 14 residues. The CDR3 reads CASRDMRAGNIQYF. The DNA for the CDR3 is TGTGCCAGCAGGGACATGAGGGCAGGGAACATTCAGTACTTC.

V gene TRBV5-8 combines with J gene TRBJ2-1; 11 positions agree with TRBD2. CDR3 size: 14 residues. Germline lookup yields CDR1 SGHTS and CDR2 YDEGEE. V was pared by 0 bases and J by 9 bases, with 2 bases of the junction left unmatched. The CDR3 bases are TGTGCCAGCAGCTTGGGGCTAGCGGGAGGTGAGCAGTTCTTC. Translated, it gives CASSLGLAGGEQFF.

V gene TRBV28 combines with J gene TRBJ2-5, with 11 bases fitting TRBD2. The CDR3 loop spans 15 amino acids. Germline V gene sequence: CDR1 MDHEN, CDR2 SYDVKM. V shed 6 bases, J shed 5 bases, and the junction held 8 bases outside the gene matches. CDR3 sequence (DNA): TGTGCCAGCAGAACGATAGCGGGAGGGGGGGAGACCCAGTACTTC. The encoded protein is CASRTIAGGGETQYF.

The CDR3, as DNA: TGTGCCAGCAGTTTTACAGGGGGCAATCAGCCCCAGCATTTT. Its protein product is CASSFTGGNQPQHF. The chain joins TRBV6-6 to TRBJ1-5; 7 nucleotides line up with TRBD1. The CDR3 runs to 14 residues. Looked up from germline, CDR1 is MNHNY and CDR2 is SVGAGI (reference sequence). The V and J ends lost 4 bases and 2 bases, in that order; junction bases with no gene match: 2.

This chain uses TRBV4-2 with TRBJ2-7; 10 bases match TRBD1. This CDR3 is built from 15 residues. In germline, CDR1 is LGHNA, CDR2 YNFKEQ. J was trimmed by 1 base and V by 1 base; bases with no gene match: 1. The CDR3 nucleotides read TGTGCCAGCAGCCAAGGACAGGGGGCTTCCTACGAGCAGTACTTC. Its protein is CASSQGQGASYEQYF.

The V call is TRBV19, the J call TRBJ1-5, with D maybe TRBD1 (6 bases). The CDR3 loop spans 13 amino acids. V shed 8 bases and J shed 7 bases, with 15 bases lying between them. The germline V gene has CDR1 LNHDA and CDR2 SQIVND (reference sequence). The CDR3 sequence is CASSKGDGQPQHF. CDR3 bases: TGTGCCAGTTCGAAGGGGGACGGGCAGCCCCAGCATTTT.

This chain connects TRBV2 to TRBJ1-2; D possibly corresponds to TRBD1 (5 bases). Between the trimmed V and J ends, which lost 6 bases and 1 base, there was a span of 9 bases. Germline V gene sequence: CDR1 SNHLY, CDR2 FYNNEI. This CDR3 comprises 13 residues. CDR3 sequence reads: CASRRQFNYGYTF. CDR3 sequence (DNA): TGTGCCAGCAGACGACAGTTTAACTATGGCTACACCTTC.

The genes are TRBV30 and TRBJ1-5; tentatively, D is TRBD1 (5 bases). The CDR3 has 14 amino acids. The V gene's germline CDR1 is GTSNPN and CDR2 SVGIG (reference sequence). V was clipped by 4 bases and J by 3 bases, with 13 bases between them. The CDR3: CAWTRDGDNQPQHF. DNA of the CDR3: TGTGCCTGGACCCGGGACGGCGACAATCAGCCCCAGCATTTT.

The chain employs TRBV28 and TRBJ2-7, with 7 bases aligning to TRBD2. This CDR3 has 14 amino acids. V gave up 5 bases and J gave up 5 bases; unmatched junction bases: 9. Germline assignment: CDR1 MDHEN and CDR2 SYDVKM. Here the CDR3 reads CASSTPTREDEQYF. CDR3 nucleotide sequence: TGTGCCAGCAGTACGCCTACCCGGGAGGACGAGCAGTACTTC.

For the CDR3, the DNA is TGTGCCAGCAGTGCTGACAGAACGACAGATACGCAGTATTTT. Its protein is CASSADRTTDTQYF. The chain employs TRBV2 and TRBJ2-3; tentative D call: TRBD1 (5 bases). The CDR3 covers 14 residues. Trimming pared 4 bases from V and 3 bases from J, leaving 11 bases between. CDR1 is SNHLY and CDR2 is FYNNEI in the germline V gene.

This clone came up once. This chain uses TRBV5-1 with TRBJ2-1; D is possibly TRBD1 (6 bases). The V and J ends lost 4 bases and 8 bases respectively, with 19 bases between them. The CDR3 totals 15 residues. In germline, CDR1 is SGHRS, CDR2 YFSETQ. CDR3 bases: TGCGCCAGCAGCATGACAGGAAGCTTTAGGGATGAGCAGTTCTTC. This sequence encodes CASSMTGSFRDEQFF. The variable domain in full, completed from reference TRBV5-1 and TRBJ2-1, reads KAGVTQTPRYLIKTRGQQVTLSCSPISGHRSVSWYQQTPGQGLQFLFEYFSETQRNKGNFPGRFSGRQFSNSRSEMNVSTLELGDSALYLCASSMTGSFRDEQFFGPGTRLTVL.

The chain carries TRBV27 and TRBJ2-3; D might be TRBD2 (7 bases). Germline loops: CDR1 MNHEY, CDR2 SMNVEV (reference sequence). Between the trimmed V and J ends, which lost 0 bases and 2 bases, there was a span of 18 bases. This CDR3 spans 18 amino acids. The CDR3 region has the DNA TGTGCCAGCAGTTTATCGGCCCACAGGGCGGGGGCCACAGATACGCAGTATTTT. Protein product: CASSLSAHRAGATDTQYF.

Only a few counts were recorded for this clone. The V call is TRBV18, the J call TRBJ1-5; 7 bases agree with TRBD1. This CDR3 region has 15 residues. Per germline, CDR1 KGHSH and CDR2 LQKENI. V lost 0 bases, J lost 2 bases, and 1 base stayed unmatched. The CDR3 coding sequence is TGTGCCAGCTCACCACCGGGACAGCGCAATCAGCCCCAGCATTTT. Its translation is CASSPPGQRNQPQHF. Complete variable domain (other parts from reference TRBV18 and TRBJ1-5): NAGVMQNPRHLVRRRGQEARLRCSPMKGHSHVYWYRQLPEEGLKFMVYLQKENIIDESGMPKERFSAEFPKEGPSILRIQQVVRGDSAAYFCASSPPGQRNQPQHFGDGTRLSIL.

The chain employs TRBV5-5 and TRBJ1-3, with D hard to call. The CDR3 length is 13 residues. V lost 4 bases and J 8 bases, leaving 13 bases between the germline ends. Germline-derived CDR1 and CDR2 are SGHKS and YYEKEE (reference sequence). The CDR3 region is CASSLWTGDTIYF. DNA for the CDR3: TGTGCCAGCAGCCTCTGGACTGGGGACACCATATATTTT. The full variable domain, its missing parts supplied by reference TRBV5-5 and TRBJ1-3, is DAGVTQSPTHLIKTRGQQVTLRCSPISGHKSVSWYQQVLGQGPQFIFQYYEKEERGRGNFPDRFSARQFPNYSSELNVNALLLGDSALYLCASSLWTGDTIYFGEGSWLTVV.

The chain uses TRBV5-1 and TRBJ1-4; no clear D. Trimming took 3 bases from V and 6 from J, leaving 12 bases between them. CDR3 length: 14 amino acids. Looked up from germline, CDR1 is SGHRS and CDR2 is YFSETQ. The CDR3 DNA reads as TGCGCCAGCAGCTCCGGGCCGGCGGATGAAAAACTGTTTTTT. Its translation: CASSSGPADEKLFF. Supplemented by reference TRBV5-1 and TRBJ1-4, the full variable domain reads KAGVTQTPRYLIKTRGQQVTLSCSPISGHRSVSWYQQTPGQGLQFLFEYFSETQRNKGNFPGRFSGRQFSNSRSEMNVSTLELGDSALYLCASSSGPADEKLFFGSGTQLSVL.

The J gene is TRBJ2-1, the V gene TRBV10-3; D is tentatively TRBD1 or TRBD2 (5 bases each). Germline V gene lookup returns CDR1 ENHRY and CDR2 SYGVKD. The CDR3 length is 14 residues. The V end lost 4 bases, the J end lost 6 bases, and 13 bases lay between the germline ends. Here the CDR3 DNA reads TGTGCCATCAGTGGCCGGGACCGCGCCAATGAGCAGTTCTTC. Its translation: CAISGRDRANEQFF.

The chain uses TRBV6-1 and TRBJ2-7; 11 nucleotides align to TRBD2. The CDR3 is 16 amino acids. Germline CDR1 is MNHNS and CDR2 is SASEGT. Trimming at V came to 4 bases and at J to 3 bases, leaving 8 bases not matched to a gene. The CDR3 DNA follows: TGTGCCAGCAGTGCTTATACTGGGACTAGCGGCTACGAGCAGTACTTC. Amino acid sequence: CASSAYTGTSGYEQYF.

The rearrangement joins TRBV28 to TRBJ2-3; no reliable D call. Trimming pared 3 bases from V and 0 bases from J, leaving 4 bases between. This CDR3 is 13 amino acids long. Germline CDR1 is MDHEN and CDR2 is SYDVKM. The CDR3 loop is CASSFGSTDTQYF. The CDR3 region has the DNA TGTGCCAGCAGTTTTGGGAGCACAGATACGCAGTATTTT.

The CDR3 reads CASTEREGKELHF. CDR3 DNA: TGTGCCAGTACGGAGAGGGAAGGGAAGGAACTCCACTTT. V is TRBV19 and J is TRBJ1-6; D remains unclear. CDR1 and CDR2 (germline): LNHDA, SQIVND (reference sequence). Between the trimmed V and J ends, which lost 7 bases and 16 bases, there was a span of 20 bases. This CDR3 region has 13 residues.

This clone has just one count. The CDR3 nucleotides are TGTGCCAGTAGTATATCCAGGGCTACTAACTATGGCTACACCTTC. Its translation is CASSISRATNYGYTF. The chain combines TRBV19 with TRBJ1-2; a weak D match, TRBD1 (5 bases). Trimming took 2 bases from V and 0 from J, leaving 10 bases between them. This CDR3 contains 15 residues. Germline V gene lookup returns CDR1 LNHDA and CDR2 SQIVND (reference sequence).

The chain uses TRBV4-2 and TRBJ2-3; TRBD1 matches 7 bases. Germline V lookup: CDR1 LGHNA, CDR2 YNFKEQ. V shed 2 bases and J 0 bases; nucleotides not matched to a gene: 2. CDR3 length equals 15 residues. CDR3 residues: CASSQLTGSTDTQYF. The CDR3 nucleotides read TGTGCCAGCAGCCAACTGACAGGGAGCACAGATACGCAGTATTTT.

The CDR3 loop is CASSPQTDETQYF. In DNA, the CDR3 is TGTGCCAGCAGCCCCCAGACCGACGAGACCCAGTACTTC. The V and J genes are TRBV7-2 and TRBJ2-5; D gene ambiguous. CDR1 and CDR2 from the germline V gene are SGHTA and FQGNSA. The CDR3 is 13 residues long. Trimming pared 5 bases from V and 5 bases from J, leaving 12 bases between.